Each of the 30 T cell receptor beta chains below was sequenced from the same sample in a study of T cells in Graves' hyperthyroidism and ophthalmopathy. It was RNA transcripts that yielded the amplified TCR beta CDR3 regions. TCR CDR3 underwent first-round RT-PCR with the HTBI primer set. MiXCR, applied by TCRdb to the multiplex PCR reads, yields one record per CDR3 protein. Here the sample spans around 290,000 distinct CDR3 sequences, roughly an eighth being singletons. The sequenced material came from blood. These TCRs come from a woman aged 40 to 50 with Graves' hyperthyroidism.

In its sample, this clonotype was seen many times. The rearrangement links TRBV28 to TRBJ1-5; D gene uncertain. The CDR3 is 13 amino acids. Germline V lookup: CDR1 MDHEN, CDR2 SYDVKM. The V and J ends lost 5 bases and 3 bases respectively, with 8 bases between them. DNA of the CDR3: TGTGCCAGCAGTGCCCCCTCCAATCAGCCCCAGCATTTT. It codes for CASSAPSNQPQHF. The whole variable domain, remainder taken from reference TRBV28 and TRBJ1-5, is DVKVTQSSRYLVKRTGEKVFLECVQDMDHENMFWYRQDPGLGLRLIYFSYDVKMKEKGDIPEGYSVSREKKERFSLILESASTNQTSMYLCASSAPSNQPQHFGDGTRLSIL.

This clonotype was seen at least ten times. The V and J genes are TRBV6-2 or TRBV6-3 and TRBJ2-5, with 12 bases aligning to TRBD2. Germline V gives CDR1 MNHEY, CDR2 SVGEGT. The CDR3 consists of 15 residues. V trimming: 10 bases; J trimming: 2 bases; junction bases outside the gene matches: 8. The CDR3 sequence is CATLRLAGAQETQYF. CDR3 coding DNA: TGTGCCACCCTCCGACTAGCGGGAGCTCAAGAGACCCAGTACTTC.

The chain joins TRBV4-2 to TRBJ2-5; TRBD2 aligns across 16 bases. Germline values: CDR1 LGHNA, CDR2 YNFKEQ. The length of the CDR3 is 16 residues. Unmatched junction bases numbered 3, after V lost 5 bases and J lost 3 bases. The CDR3 nucleotides are TGTGCCAGCAGCAGAGGGACTAGCGGGAGGGAAGAGACCCAGTACTTC. Translation gives CASSRGTSGREETQYF.

The sample holds many counts of this clonotype. The chain combines TRBV20-1 with TRBJ1-5, with D perhaps TRBD1 (5 bases). The CDR3 sequence is 15 residues long. Germline lookup yields CDR1 DFQATT and CDR2 SNEGSKA (reference sequence). The germline V and J ends were trimmed by 6 bases and 4 bases, with 19 bases remaining between them. CDR3 DNA sequence: TGCAGTGCCGCAGGGTTATTGGGGAGAAATCAGCCCCAGCATTTT. Translating gives CSAAGLLGRNQPQHF.

This chain uses TRBV12-3 or TRBV12-4 with TRBJ1-2; possibly TRBD1 for D (5 bases). V lost 4 bases, J lost 4 bases, and 13 bases lay in between. The CDR3 is made up of 14 amino acids. CDR3 in DNA: TGTGCCAGCAGTTATCAGGGTGTCGGCTATGGCTACACCTTC. Protein sequence: CASSYQGVGYGYTF.

This clonotype was counted many times. The V and J genes are TRBV6-2 or TRBV6-3 and TRBJ2-1; TRBD2 agrees at 13 bases. V lost 4 bases to trimming and J lost 7 bases; unmatched junction nucleotides: 4. This CDR3 has 15 amino acids. Germline lookup yields CDR1 MNHEY and CDR2 SVGEGT. The CDR3 is CASSFSTSGRNEQFF. The CDR3 DNA follows: TGTGCCAGCAGTTTCTCGACTAGCGGGAGGAATGAGCAGTTCTTC.

The chain links TRBV20-1 to TRBJ1-3; D remains unclear. The V end was cut by 6 bases, the J end by 0 bases, with 12 bases between. CDR1 and CDR2 from the germline V gene are DFQATT and SNEGSKA (reference sequence). The CDR3 extends over 14 amino acids. The CDR3 loop reads CSALPPISGNTIYF. CDR3 nucleotide sequence: TGCAGTGCCCTACCCCCTATCTCTGGAAACACCATATATTTT.

This clonotype was seen many times. The chain joins TRBV2 to TRBJ1-3; unclear D gene. There are 15 residues in the CDR3. The germline CDR1 and CDR2 sequences are SNHLY and FYNNEI. Trimming took off 0 bases at V and 0 bases at J, with 6 bases between the two ends. The CDR3: CASSEARHSGNTIYF. CDR3 DNA: TGTGCCAGCAGTGAAGCGCGACACTCTGGAAACACCATATATTTT.

This clonotype has a handful of counts. V gene TRBV5-6 combines with J gene TRBJ1-1, with D possibly being TRBD1 (5 bases). The V and J ends lost 3 bases and 0 bases respectively, with 12 bases between them. Germline CDR1 reads SGHDT; CDR2 reads YYEEEE. The CDR3 is made up of 15 amino acids. The CDR3 DNA follows: TGTGCCAGCAGCTCGGGACGGGAGATGAACACTGAAGCTTTCTTT. Residues: CASSSGREMNTEAFF.

The CDR3 coding sequence is TGTGCCAGCAGCTTAACCCCCCTACAGCCCCAGCATTTT. It yields the protein CASSLTPLQPQHF. The chain has TRBV7-6 and TRBJ1-5; D gene unclear. V was shortened by 2 bases and J by 7 bases, with 9 bases between the two germline ends. Germline values: CDR1 SGHVS, CDR2 FNYEAQ. The CDR3 has 13 residues.

This clonotype was recorded at least ten times. The V and J genes are TRBV7-9 and TRBJ1-4, with D possibly TRBD1 on 5 matching bases. Trimming took off 3 bases at V and 7 bases at J, with 9 bases between the two ends. Looked up from germline, CDR1 is SEHNR and CDR2 is FQNEAQ (reference sequence). CDR3 length equals 13 residues. The DNA of the CDR3 is TGTGCCAGCAGCTTTACAGGTTCTGAAAAACTGTTTTTT. It translates to CASSFTGSEKLFF.

This clonotype was detected many times. The chain has TRBV27 and TRBJ1-4; D may be TRBD1 (5 bases). The CDR3 extends over 15 amino acids. V lost 5 bases and J 4 bases, leaving 14 bases between the germline ends. The germline gives CDR1 MNHEY, CDR2 SMNVEV (reference sequence). The CDR3 protein is CASSPRSGFNEKLFF. The DNA for the CDR3 is TGTGCCAGCAGTCCCAGGTCAGGGTTTAATGAAAAACTGTTTTTT.

Many counts were recorded for this clonotype. DNA for the CDR3: TGCGCCAGCAGCTCGGACGGTACTAACTATGGCTACACCTTC. It codes for CASSSDGTNYGYTF. The chain uses TRBV5-1 and TRBJ1-2, with D unresolved. CDR3 length: 14 amino acids. Trimming cost V 3 bases and J 0 bases, with 9 bases left between them. From germline, CDR1 is SGHRS and CDR2 YFSETQ.

There are many counts of this clonotype. This chain uses TRBV27 with TRBJ1-5; TRBD1 matches 7 bases. The trim removed 5 bases at V and 4 bases at J, leaving 5 bases unmatched. This CDR3 is built from 14 residues. CDR1 MNHEY and CDR2 SMNVEV come from the germline V gene (reference sequence). The CDR3 coding sequence is TGTGCCAGCAGTCGGCAGGGGGAGAATCAGCCCCAGCATTTT. Translating it yields CASSRQGENQPQHF.

The chain links TRBV6-1 to TRBJ1-4, with 7 bases identical to TRBD1. From germline, CDR1 is MNHNS and CDR2 SASEGT. The CDR3 loop spans 16 amino acids. The junction had 13 bases not matched to a gene; V was cut back by 2 bases and J by 10 bases. The DNA of the CDR3 is TGTGCCAGCAGTGAACGGGGGTCCATCCAGGGGGGAAAACTGTTTTTT. It yields the protein CASSERGSIQGGKLFF.

CDR3 DNA: TGTGCCAGCAGTGAAGACAGGGGGGCAACTAATGAAAAACTGTTTTTT. This codes for CASSEDRGATNEKLFF. The chain has TRBV6-1 and TRBJ1-4; TRBD1 aligns across 8 bases. The germline V gene encodes CDR1 MNHNS and CDR2 SASEGT. The length of the CDR3 is 16 residues. V trimming: 1 base; J trimming: 0 bases; junction bases outside the gene matches: 1.

The rearrangement links TRBV30 to TRBJ1-1, with D possibly matching TRBD1 (6 bases). The germline V gene has CDR1 GTSNPN and CDR2 SVGIG (reference sequence). Between the trimmed V and J ends, which lost 0 bases and 7 bases, there was a span of 12 bases. The CDR3 totals 13 residues. Written as DNA, the CDR3 is TGTGCCTGGAGTGTACTGGGGGCAAATGAAGCTTTCTTT. It is translated as CAWSVLGANEAFF.

The table lists this clonotype with many counts. J is TRBJ2-7 and V is TRBV2, with D tentatively TRBD2 (5 bases). V lost 6 bases and J lost 3, with 15 bases in between. Germline-derived CDR1 and CDR2 are SNHLY and FYNNEI. This CDR3 has 14 amino acids. CDR3: CASRTSGVHYEQYF. The CDR3 DNA follows: TGTGCCAGCAGGACGTCCGGGGTCCACTACGAGCAGTACTTC. The full variable domain, rest sourced from reference TRBV2 and TRBJ2-7, is EPEVTQTPSHQVTQMGQEVILRCVPISNHLYFYWYRQILGQKVEFLVSFYNNEISEKSEIFDDQFSVERPDGSNFTLKIRSTKLEDSAMYFCASRTSGVHYEQYFGPGTRLTVT.

This clonotype has at least ten counts. V is TRBV12-3 or TRBV12-4 and J is TRBJ1-2; the match to TRBD1 covers 8 bases. Trimming removed 2 bases from V and 8 bases from J; junction bases left unmatched: 10. The CDR3 is 15 residues long. CDR3: CASSLSRQGAGGYTF. The CDR3 DNA follows: TGTGCCAGCAGTTTATCGCGCCAGGGGGCGGGCGGCTACACCTTC.

In this sample, this clonotype turned up a few times. A much more abundant neighbour one base away suggests this may be a read error. This chain uses TRBV7-7 with TRBJ2-5; 11 bases line up with TRBD2. The CDR3 length is 15 residues. CDR1 is SSHAT, CDR2 FNYEAQ, per germline (reference sequence). CDR3 residues: CAGSLAGGIQETQYF. For the CDR3, the DNA is TGTGCTGGCAGCTTAGCGGGGGGGATCCAAGAGACCCAGTACTTC.

This clonotype was detected ten times or more. This chain joins TRBV12-3 or TRBV12-4 and TRBJ2-6, with 7 bases aligning to TRBD1. V shed 5 bases, J shed 0 bases, and the junction held 7 bases outside the gene matches. The CDR3 length is 17 residues. The CDR3 DNA is TGTGCCAGCAGTGTGAGGACAGGCTTCTCTGGGGCCAACGTCCTGACTTTC. Translation: CASSVRTGFSGANVLTF.

The table lists this clonotype with a few counts. V is TRBV4-2 and J is TRBJ2-7, with D possibly being TRBD2 (6 bases). Germline V lookup: CDR1 LGHNA, CDR2 YNFKEQ. The CDR3 is 18 amino acids. The germline V and J ends were trimmed by 0 bases and 1 base, with 19 bases remaining between them. The CDR3 sequence: CASSQEWRIGGRSYEQYF. The CDR3 region has the DNA TGTGCCAGCAGCCAAGAATGGAGAATAGGTGGGAGGTCCTACGAGCAGTACTTC.

This clonotype was counted only a few times. This chain links TRBV27 with TRBJ2-3; 10 nucleotides agree with TRBD2. The CDR3 covers 16 residues. V gave up 7 bases and J gave up 4 bases; unmatched junction bases: 11. Germline CDR1 MNHEY, CDR2 SMNVEV (reference sequence). CDR3 sequence (DNA): TGTGCCAGCAACCTCCTGGGGAGCGGGAGGGCAGATACGCAGTATTTT. Translating it yields CASNLLGSGRADTQYF.

This clonotype has only a few counts. The CDR3 reads CASSLLPGGSEKLFF. The DNA for the CDR3 is TGCGCCAGCAGCTTGCTTCCCGGTGGGAGTGAAAAACTGTTTTTT. This sequence joins TRBV5-1 and TRBJ1-4; D is ambiguous. Deletions cut 1 base from V and 7 bases from J, with 14 bases between. Germline lookup yields CDR1 SGHRS and CDR2 YFSETQ. The CDR3 has 15 residues.

This clonotype was found a few times. This chain connects TRBV7-9 to TRBJ2-2; 9 bases fit TRBD2. CDR1 SEHNR and CDR2 FQNEAQ come from the germline V gene (reference sequence). This CDR3 spans 17 amino acids. With 1 base clipped from V and 0 bases from J, the junction kept 3 bases outside the gene matches. The CDR3: CASSLGAGGTNTGELFF. The CDR3 coding sequence is TGTGCCAGCAGCTTAGGAGCGGGAGGTACGAACACCGGGGAGCTGTTTTTT.

DNA for the CDR3: TGTGCCATCAGAGGACAGGGGGCGCGGGCTAACTATGGCTACACCTTC. Translation: CAIRGQGARANYGYTF. The genes are TRBV10-3 and TRBJ1-2, with 11 bases fitting TRBD1. Trimming took 6 bases from V and 0 from J; bases not matched to a gene: 6. This CDR3 is 16 amino acids long. Germline CDR1 is ENHRY and CDR2 is SYGVKD.

CDR3: CASSPAGGGETEAFF. The CDR3 nucleotides read TGTGCCAGCTCACCCGCGGGGGGGGGTGAAACTGAAGCTTTCTTT. The rearrangement uses TRBV18 and TRBJ1-1, with TRBD1 as a possible D gene (5 bases). The germline V and J ends were trimmed by 3 bases and 5 bases, with 16 bases remaining between them. Germline V CDR1 and CDR2: KGHSH, LQKENI. The CDR3 totals 15 residues.

As to this clonotype: This likely comes from a read error, as the CDR3 has no conserved phenylalanine or tryptophan at its end. This rearrangement joins TRBV18 to TRBJ1-1, with TRBD1 as a possible D gene (5 bases). CDR1 and CDR2 (germline): KGHSH, LQKENI. Trimming removed 3 bases from V and 3 bases from J, with 8 bases in between. The CDR3 is made up of 13 amino acids. CDR3: CASSPGRDTEAFL. The DNA of the CDR3 is TGTGCCAGCTCACCGGGCAGGGACACTGAAGCTTTCCTT.

A word on this clonotype: Mismatch with germline at one junction end may stem from a read error. The V call is TRBV7-7, the J call TRBJ2-1, with TRBD2 matching over 12 bases. The CDR3 covers 15 residues. Per germline, CDR1 SSHAT and CDR2 FNYEAQ (reference sequence). Here the CDR3 DNA reads TGTGCTAGCAGCCAAGCTAGCGGGAGGGGCAATGAGCAGTTCTTC. Encoded protein: CASSQASGRGNEQFF.

This clonotype was observed at least ten times. The rearrangement links TRBV25-1 to TRBJ1-1; D gene ambiguous. Germline V lookup: CDR1 MGHDK, CDR2 SYGVNS. CDR3 length: 14 residues. Deletions cut 2 bases from V and 1 base from J, with 8 bases between. The CDR3 sequence: CASSEHRRNTEAFF. CDR3 sequence (DNA): TGTGCCAGCAGTGAACATAGGAGGAACACTGAAGCTTTCTTT.